This T cell receptor beta chain derives from a study of shared clonotypes between healthy human individuals. Study-level background: CD4 naive and memory got three plates each, CD8 naive two, CD8 memory one.

Study-wide points: Sharing across four donors was highest in naive CD4 (around 5%) and lowest in memory CD8 (roughly 0.4%). Although depth was large, rarefaction showed that sequencing of the sorted subsets was incomplete.

Clones were sequenced by immunoSEQ multiplex PCR, and TCRdb holds only the in-frame ones, with some missing. Among some 2.3 million clones listed, over 90% were seen once. Regarding this clone: What it binds is unknown.

The CDR3 is 17 residues long. Trimming removed 4 bases at V and 5 bases at J, with 21 bases between. Germline V lookup: CDR1 MNHEY, CDR2 SMNVEV (reference sequence). The chain uses TRBV27 and TRBJ2-1; a weak D match, TRBD1 (6 bases). What was sequenced was naive CD4+ T cells from PBMCs. Subset given: CD45RA+ positively selected. The sequence was collected from a man aged 18 to 35 in good health. Some clones in this sample may be carry-over from other donors' samples. CDR3 sequence: CASSSPRQRGHDNEQFF. The CDR3, as DNA: TGTGCCAGCAGTTCACCAAGGCAGAGGGGACACGACAATGAGCAGTTCTTC.